The clone carrying this TCR beta chain occurred many times. The antigen is not known. The sample is drawn from a study of T cells in Graves' hyperthyroidism and ophthalmopathy. Per germline, CDR1 GTSNPN and CDR2 SVGIG (reference sequence). V trimming: 2 bases; J trimming: 4 bases; junction bases outside the gene matches: 13. The CDR3 is 16 amino acids. General observations from the study: Most thyroid clonotypes expanded above 0.001 were also detected in blood.

Researchers took RNA transcripts and amplified the TCR beta CDR3 regions from them. First-round RT-PCR targeting the TCR CDR3 was performed with the HTBI primer set. Each CDR3 protein gets one entry after TCRdb re-called the multiplex PCR reads with MiXCR. Of some 370,000 distinct CDR3 sequences in the sample, over 12% were seen once. The sequencing sample was made of blood. V usage is TRBV30 and J usage is TRBJ2-7, with 8 bases lining up with TRBD1. The receptor was isolated from a man aged 45-65 years with Graves' ophthalmopathy. The CDR3, as DNA: TGTGCCTGGAGTCCGTCAGGGGGCTACAACTTGTACGAGCAGTACTTC. Encoded protein: CAWSPSGGYNLYEQYF.